These 20 T cell receptor beta chains share one sample of origin, sequenced in a study of post-analysis software for immune sequencing data. Overall study results and limits: About 5 TRBV segments, including TRBV5-6, TRBV5-1 and TRBV20-1, were more frequent in patients than controls.

TCR beta libraries were prepared from cDNA with unique molecular identifiers. Each CDR3 protein is one row after TCRdb ran MiXCR on the PCR reads. The sample lists hundreds of thousands of distinct CDR3 sequences, around 44% occurring once. Antigens of these TCRs are unknown. The sequencing sample was made of blood. The receptors stem from a girl aged 10 to 17 with multiple sclerosis.

The sample holds one count of this clonotype. This sequence joins TRBV29-1 and TRBJ2-1, with 7 bases matching TRBD2. CDR1 is SQVTM, CDR2 ANQGSEA, per germline. The CDR3 consists of 11 residues. Unmatched junction bases numbered 3, after V lost 7 bases and J lost 6 bases. The CDR3 DNA reads TGCAGCGCCCCGGGGGGCAATGAGCAGTTCTTC. Protein sequence: CSAPGGNEQFF.

This sequence joins TRBV12-3 or TRBV12-4 and TRBJ2-2, with D possibly TRBD2 on 6 matching bases. Trimming stripped 7 bases from V and 3 bases from J, with 18 bases between. The CDR3 totals 16 residues. The DNA for the CDR3 is TGTGCCAGCACTTTGCGGGGAGAGAGGCACACCGGGGAGCTGTTTTTT. This encodes CASTLRGERHTGELFF.

The V gene is TRBV7-6, the J gene TRBJ2-7, with 8 bases that match TRBD2. The ends lost 4 bases at V and 5 bases at J; junction bases unmatched: 10. The length of the CDR3 is 15 residues. In germline, CDR1 is SGHVS, CDR2 FNYEAQ. CDR3 nucleotides: TGTGCCAGCAGCTCAAGCGGGAGAAGGATGGACGAGCAGTACTTC. Translated, it gives CASSSSGRRMDEQYF.

To note about this clonotype: Mismatch with germline at one junction end may stem from a read error. The chain joins TRBV5-1 to TRBJ1-1; TRBD1 aligns across 7 bases. Germline CDR1 SGHRS, CDR2 YFSETQ. The CDR3 has 15 amino acids. Written as DNA, the CDR3 is TGCACCAGCAGCACATGGACAGGAAAAAACGCTGAAGCTTCCTTT. It codes for CTSSTWTGKNAEASF.

This clonotype showed up just a few times. The junction shows a germline mismatch at one end, possibly a read error. The CDR3, as DNA: TGCAGCGTGTCTAGACCCGGATCTAGCGGGAACACCAGGGAGCTGTTTTTT. Its translation is CSVSRPGSSGNTRELFF. V and J are TRBV29-1 and TRBJ2-2, with TRBD2 matching over 9 bases. The germline V gene encodes CDR1 SQVTM and CDR2 ANQGSEA. CDR3 length equals 17 residues.

This clonotype showed up just a few times. The J gene is TRBJ1-2, the V gene TRBV29-1, with D unresolved. V was cut by 5 bases and J by 3 bases, with 19 bases left in between. CDR3 length: 15 amino acids. In germline, CDR1 is SQVTM, CDR2 ANQGSEA. This chain's CDR3 is CSVHIGPVKDYGYTF. Here the CDR3 DNA reads TGCAGCGTTCATATTGGCCCAGTAAAGGACTATGGCTACACCTTC.

The chain couples TRBV12-3 or TRBV12-4 to TRBJ2-7; the match to TRBD1 covers 8 bases. The junction had 4 bases not matched to a gene; V was cut back by 2 bases and J by 4 bases. The CDR3 loop spans 14 amino acids. CDR3 coding DNA: TGTGCCAGCAGTTTAAAACAGGGGGTATACGAGCAGTACTTC. Translation gives CASSLKQGVYEQYF.

V usage is TRBV29-1 and J usage is TRBJ2-1; D might be TRBD2 (6 bases). Between the trimmed V and J ends, which lost 3 bases and 6 bases, there was a span of 6 bases. This CDR3 spans 11 amino acids. CDR1 is SQVTM and CDR2 is ANQGSEA in the germline V gene. The CDR3 DNA follows: TGCAGCGTTGACGGGAGCAATGAGCAGTTCTTC. It encodes CSVDGSNEQFF.

This clonotype was counted a few times. Written as DNA, the CDR3 is TGTGCCAGCAGGGGGGGAGATGAGCAGTTCTTC. Translating it yields CASRGGDEQFF. The V call is TRBV6-5, the J call TRBJ2-1; D is perhaps TRBD2 (6 bases). This CDR3 comprises 11 residues. V was pared by 6 bases and J by 8 bases, with 8 bases between. From germline, CDR1 is MNHEY and CDR2 SVGAGI.

The CDR3: CASSPHLWLRLARNEQFF. CDR3 nucleotides: TGTGCCAGCAGTCCCCACCTCTGGCTCAGACTAGCGAGGAATGAGCAGTTCTTC. This chain joins TRBV12-3 or TRBV12-4 and TRBJ2-1; 8 nucleotides line up with TRBD2. V dropped 5 bases and J dropped 7; count of bases not matched to a gene: 19. CDR3 length: 18 amino acids.

V and J are TRBV5-1 and TRBJ2-5; no definite D call. Germline V CDR1 and CDR2: SGHRS, YFSETQ. The CDR3 has 14 amino acids. The V end lost 0 bases, the J end lost 1 base, and 7 bases lay between the germline ends. CDR3 DNA sequence: TGCGCCAGCAGCTTGGAACACCGCCAAGAGACCCAGTACTTC. Protein product: CASSLEHRQETQYF.

This clonotype turned up a few times. The chain employs TRBV6-5 and TRBJ1-2; 11 bases are shared with TRBD1. Trimming cost V 4 bases and J 4 bases; bases outside gene matches: 11. The CDR3 loop spans 17 amino acids. Germline V gene sequence: CDR1 MNHEY, CDR2 SVGAGI. The CDR3 here is CASSFGQGAQAIYGYTF. The CDR3 DNA follows: TGTGCCAGCAGTTTCGGACAGGGGGCGCAGGCTATCTATGGCTACACCTTC.

Written as DNA, the CDR3 is TGCGCCAGCAGCTTGGCGGGAAATACAAACAATGAGCAGTTCTTC. It is translated as CASSLAGNTNNEQFF. V usage is TRBV5-1 and J usage is TRBJ2-1; D is possibly TRBD2 (5 bases). The CDR3 is 15 amino acids. V gave up 0 bases and J gave up 5 bases, with 12 bases separating them. CDR1 is SGHRS and CDR2 is YFSETQ in the germline V gene.

The V gene is TRBV5-1, the J gene TRBJ2-3; D might be TRBD2 (6 bases). The V and J ends lost 5 bases and 2 bases respectively, with 18 bases between them. The length of the CDR3 is 16 residues. Germline CDR1 and CDR2: SGHRS and YFSETQ. The CDR3 reads CASRRDCNANTDTQYF. CDR3 bases: TGCGCCAGCAGACGGGACTGCAATGCAAACACAGATACGCAGTATTTT.

V is TRBV20-1 and J is TRBJ1-2; 9 bases match TRBD1. CDR3 length: 17 amino acids. J gave up 4 bases and V 0 bases, and 12 bases lay outside the gene matches. Germline CDR1 DFQATT, CDR2 SNEGSKA (reference sequence). CDR3 coding DNA: TGCAGTGCTAGAGATTTGGGTAGGGGACAGGGCACCTATGGCTACACCTTC. It is translated as CSARDLGRGQGTYGYTF.

This clonotype was seen a few times. V usage is TRBV4-2 and J usage is TRBJ2-3; either TRBD1 or TRBD2 may fit D (5 bases each). The V end lost 0 bases, the J end lost 1 base, and 11 bases lay between the germline ends. This CDR3 spans 16 amino acids. Germline V gives CDR1 LGHNA, CDR2 YNFKEQ. CDR3 amino acids: CASSQEGRGGTDTQYF. The CDR3 DNA reads TGTGCCAGCAGCCAAGAGGGGCGAGGGGGCACAGATACGCAGTATTTT.

This clonotype was observed at least ten times. The V gene is TRBV6-6, the J gene TRBJ2-3; D is unresolved. V gave up 0 bases and J gave up 4 bases, with 2 bases separating them. Germline CDR1 is MNHNY and CDR2 is SVGAGI (reference sequence). The CDR3 length is 12 residues. DNA for the CDR3: TGTGCCAGCAGTTACTCCCCAGATACGCAGTATTTT. This sequence encodes CASSYSPDTQYF.

Only a few counts were recorded for this clonotype. The chain couples TRBV4-2 to TRBJ2-6; D is unclear. The CDR3 is made up of 18 amino acids. Per the germline V gene, CDR1 is LGHNA and CDR2 is YNFKEQ. V lost 1 base, J lost 2 bases, and 15 bases lay in between. The DNA of the CDR3 is TGTGCCAGCAGCCAAGCCGGGCCGCTCGTAGCTGGGGCCAACGTCCTGACTTTC. Protein sequence: CASSQAGPLVAGANVLTF.

The CDR3 here is CASSQVPQGGAEAFF. The CDR3 coding sequence is TGTGCCAGCAGCCAAGTTCCTCAGGGCGGGGCTGAAGCTTTCTTT. This chain links TRBV3-1 with TRBJ1-1; TRBD1 might be the D (5 bases). Trimming removed 1 base at V and 6 bases at J, with 15 bases between. CDR1 is LGHDT and CDR2 is YNNKEL in the germline V gene (reference sequence). The CDR3 has 15 residues.

The V gene is TRBV4-3, the J gene TRBJ2-1, with 7 bases matching TRBD1. This CDR3 comprises 14 residues. J lost 5 bases, V lost 4 bases, and 5 bases had no gene match. The germline CDR1 and CDR2 sequences are LGHNA and YSLEER. This chain's CDR3 is CASSPRQGDNEQFF. The DNA for the CDR3 is TGCGCCAGCAGCCCCCGACAGGGAGACAATGAGCAGTTCTTC.